These 3 T cell receptor beta chains were sequenced from one sample in a study of cytotoxic CD8 clonotypes in ibrutinib-treated CLL. TCRdb keeps only in-frame clones here, not all; method: immunoSEQ multiplex PCR. Of 65,000 to 85,000 clones listed, approximately 87% are singletons. Source: PBMCs, taken after 24 months of ibrutinib treatment. The source is a human donor with chronic lymphocytic leukemia.

Written as DNA, the CDR3 is TGTGCCAGCTCACCGGTACCGACACTAGCAGGACCCACTGCGGCTACGCAGTATTTT. Translating gives CASSPVPTLAGPTAATQYF. This chain connects TRBV18 to TRBJ2-3; D is perhaps TRBD2 (6 bases). The CDR3 is 19 amino acids. From germline, CDR1 is KGHSH and CDR2 LQKENI. V was pared by 3 bases and J by 8 bases, with 30 bases between.

The chain couples TRBV7-9 to TRBJ1-2; 9 positions agree with TRBD1. This CDR3 contains 14 residues. The germline V gene has CDR1 SEHNR and CDR2 FQNEAQ (reference sequence). Trimming cost V 5 bases and J 2 bases; bases outside gene matches: 3. CDR3 nucleotide sequence: TGTGCCAGCAGCCTCGGGACAGGGAACTATGGCTACACCTTC. Amino acids: CASSLGTGNYGYTF.

The genes are TRBV7-3 and TRBJ1-1, with TRBD1 matching over 7 bases. The CDR3 length is 14 residues. The germline V gene encodes CDR1 SGHTA and CDR2 FQGTGA. The V segment lost 3 bases and the J segment 1 base; nucleotides outside the gene matches: 2. Here the CDR3 DNA reads TGTGCCAGCAGCTTGGGGACAGCGAACACTGAAGCTTTCTTT. This encodes CASSLGTANTEAFF.